The clone carrying this T cell receptor beta chain was seen ten or more times. Its antigen is undetermined. Germline loops: CDR1 ENHRY, CDR2 SYGVKD. The CDR3 has 11 amino acids. This entry belongs to a study of blood T cells in healthy people across ages. The authors ran a second PCR of about 6 to 11 cycles using a sample-barcoded 5' primer and a J-beta primer mix. MiXCR, applied by TCRdb to the 5' RACE reads, yields one record per CDR3 protein. The sample has some 850,000 distinct CDR3 sequences, about 26% seen once. Study-wide points: Age showed a roughly linear inverse relationship with TCR beta diversity per million T cells. CMV status of donors was unknown, possibly confounding expanded clonotype changes.

The sample was also reused in another study, on T cells of mothers and their children. That source notes: Biologically related mothers and children overlapped slightly more than unrelated pairs, a non-significant difference.

The sample consisted of blood. This receptor was identified in a boy between 10 and 17 years old in good health. The chain uses TRBV10-3 and TRBJ2-5; D unresolved. The J call is doubtful: the DNA matches TRBJ2-7 better. The CDR3 DNA reads as TGTGCCATCAGTGAGGGGTACGAGCAGTACTTC. It codes for CAISEGYEQYF.